The present entry profiles one T cell receptor beta chain with its context. The record originates from a study of OX40 agonist ivuxolimab in advanced cancers. Libraries were prepared by immunoSEQ multiplex PCR; TCRdb keeps only in-frame clonotypes and omits some of them. This table holds 50,000 to 80,000 clones, 75% to 95% found once. This CDR3 is 15 amino acids long. V was clipped by 0 bases and J by 6 bases; unmatched bases: 7. Germline V lookup: CDR1 SGHKS, CDR2 YYEKEE (reference sequence). The receptor's source is an adult with an advanced solid tumor such as melanoma, head and neck, liver or kidney cancer. The chain recombines TRBV5-5 with TRBJ2-3, with 7 positions matching TRBD2. Material: CD4+ or CD8+ T cells sorted from blood, obtained in a trial of the OX40 agonist ivuxolimab. The CDR3 nucleotides are TGTGCCAGCAGCTTGGGGGGCGGGAGCGGTGATACGCAGTATTTT. The encoded protein is CASSLGGGSGDTQYF.